This T cell receptor beta chain was sequenced for a study of Graves' ophthalmopathy and Graves' hyperthyroidism. The CDR3 consists of 14 residues. The V end lost 3 bases, the J end lost 0 bases, and 8 bases lay between the germline ends. CDR1 is ENHRY, CDR2 SYGVKD, per germline. RNA transcripts were the source from which TCR beta CDR3 regions were amplified. An opening RT-PCR round employed HTBI primers and preceded a second-round multiplex PCR. TCRdb reprocessed the multiplex PCR reads via MiXCR and lists one record per CDR3 protein. The table shows 350,000 to 400,000 distinct CDR3 sequences, with approximately 15% occurring only once. This clonotype was seen many times. Being free of ophthalmopathy for 18 months of follow-up defined stable hyperthyroidism.

The receptor comes from a woman aged 18-29 years with stable Graves' hyperthyroidism. V gene TRBV10-3 combines with J gene TRBJ1-1; D is undetermined. Sequences were obtained from peripheral blood. For the CDR3, the DNA is TGTGCCATCAGTGACGGATTAATGAACACTGAAGCTTTCTTT. Amino acids: CAISDGLMNTEAFF.